The T cell receptor (beta chain) described here comes from a study of T cells in localized non-small cell lung cancer. On this clone itself: Its specificity is not known.

This CDR3 is 12 amino acids long. Trimming took off 1 base at V and 7 bases at J, with 5 bases between the two ends. Germline V lookup: CDR1 SGHNT, CDR2 YENEEA. The study, taken as a whole, reports: Detection in adjacent lung was observed for a median 57 of the top 100 tumor clones. Overall survival was longer when the density of T cells in the blood was higher. Heterogeneity is still possible, as just one tumor region was sequenced. Clonality of T cells reached its maximum in uninvolved adjacent lung, surpassing tumor.

Method: immunoSEQ multiplex PCR; TCRdb's copy keeps in-frame clones and lacks some. This table has 60,000 to 75,000 clones, roughly 86% appearing once. The chain has TRBV11-3 and TRBJ2-1; D is ambiguous. Specimen: peripheral blood, collected before any cancer treatment. The receptor was derived from a female donor older than 55 with stage I lung adenocarcinoma. The DNA of the CDR3 is TGTGCCAGCAGCTTAGCCAAGAATGAGCAGTTCTTC. This sequence encodes CASSLAKNEQFF.